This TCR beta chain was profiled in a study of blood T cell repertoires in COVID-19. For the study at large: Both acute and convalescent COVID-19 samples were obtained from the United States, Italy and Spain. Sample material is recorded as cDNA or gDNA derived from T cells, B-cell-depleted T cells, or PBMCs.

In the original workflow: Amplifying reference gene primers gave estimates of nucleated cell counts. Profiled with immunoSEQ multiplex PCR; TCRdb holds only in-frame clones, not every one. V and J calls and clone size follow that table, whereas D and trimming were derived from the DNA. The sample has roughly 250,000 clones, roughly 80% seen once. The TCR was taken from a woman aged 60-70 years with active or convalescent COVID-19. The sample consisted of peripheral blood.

DNA of the CDR3: TGCGCCAGCAGCCAAGATTTGACTAGCAGGGCTACGCAGTATTTT. Translation gives CASSQDLTSRATQYF. V is TRBV4-1 and J is TRBJ2-3, with 7 bases matching TRBD2. Germline V gene lookup returns CDR1 MGHRA and CDR2 YSYEKL. The CDR3 is 15 amino acids. V gave up 0 bases and J gave up 8 bases; unmatched junction bases: 8.